A single sample is the source of the 22 T cell receptor beta chains below, sequenced in a study of regulatory T cells in long-lasting Graves disease. For TCR beta, libraries came from iRepertoire HTBI primers and Arm-PCR of CDR3 regions. MiXCR, run by TCRdb on the multiplex PCR reads, gives a single entry per CDR3 protein. This table holds hundreds of thousands of distinct CDR3 sequences, roughly a sixth found once. Time point described: newly diagnosed GD, antithyroid drugs for less than 3 months. Generation of the TCR library employed RNA extracted from PBMCs. This sample was also put to use in a study of T cells in Graves' hyperthyroidism and ophthalmopathy.

The sequenced sample was peripheral blood mononuclear cells (PBMCs), obtained at new diagnosis, from a patient treated with antithyroid drugs. The source is a man aged 40-49 years with Graves disease.

This clonotype occurred many times. The CDR3 nucleotides read TGCAGTGCTAGCGGCGGACAGGGGGAGCCTAATGAAAAACTGTTTTTT. Translated: CSASGGQGEPNEKLFF. The rearrangement uses TRBV20-1 and TRBJ1-4; TRBD1 agrees at 10 bases. The length of the CDR3 is 16 residues. With V trimmed by 3 bases and J by 3 bases, 7 bases remained unmatched. The germline V gene has CDR1 DFQATT and CDR2 SNEGSKA (reference sequence).

This clonotype showed up many times. This sequence joins TRBV20-1 and TRBJ2-5, with TRBD2 as a possible D gene (6 bases). The CDR3 runs to 14 residues. Trimming took off 0 bases at V and 4 bases at J, with 12 bases between the two ends. Germline CDR1 DFQATT, CDR2 SNEGSKA (reference sequence). The CDR3 DNA follows: TGCAGTGCTAGAGATCTAGGAGGGCCAGAGACCCAGTACTTC. Its protein is CSARDLGGPETQYF.

The chain uses TRBV7-3 and TRBJ2-2; TRBD1 matches 7 bases. The CDR3 has 13 residues. CDR1 and CDR2 (germline): SGHTA, FQGTGA. V dropped 1 base and J dropped 7; count of bases not matched to a gene: 0. The CDR3 protein is CASSLNRGGELFF. CDR3 DNA: TGTGCCAGCAGCTTAAACAGGGGCGGGGAGCTGTTTTTT.

This clonotype appeared a few times. The J gene is TRBJ2-2, the V gene TRBV5-1; TRBD2 aligns across 14 bases. CDR1 SGHRS and CDR2 YFSETQ come from the germline V gene. The CDR3 is 19 amino acids. V lost 3 bases, J lost 2 bases, and 9 bases stayed unmatched. The CDR3 coding sequence is TGCGCCAGCAGCTCAACCCGGACTAGCGGGGGGCACAACACCGGGGAGCTGTTTTTT. Protein: CASSSTRTSGGHNTGELFF.

This clonotype has a count of ten or more. The chain uses TRBV7-2 and TRBJ2-3; no clear D gene. V lost 6 bases and J 0 bases, leaving 10 bases between the germline ends. Germline V gene sequence: CDR1 SGHTA, CDR2 FQGNSA. The CDR3 is 14 amino acids. CDR3 nucleotide sequence: TGTGCCAGCAGTCCTACGCATAGCACAGATACGCAGTATTTT. It specifies CASSPTHSTDTQYF. Full variable domain (outside the CDR3, taken from reference TRBV7-2 and TRBJ2-3): GAGVSQSPSNKVTEKGKDVELRCDPISGHTALYWYRQSLGQGLEFLIYFQGNSAPDKSGLPSDRFSAERTGGSVSTLTIQRTQQEDSAVYLCASSPTHSTDTQYFGPGTRLTVL.

This clonotype was detected ten times or more. The J gene is TRBJ1-5, the V gene TRBV24-1; TRBD1 agrees at 7 bases. CDR3 length: 16 amino acids. CDR1 and CDR2 (germline): KGHDR, SFDVKD. Trimming took 3 bases from V and 4 from J; bases not matched to a gene: 8. This CDR3 reads CATSDAARGFNQPQHF. The CDR3 DNA follows: TGTGCCACCAGTGATGCAGCCAGGGGGTTTAATCAGCCCCAGCATTTT.

This chain joins TRBV7-9 and TRBJ1-3, with D possibly being TRBD1 (5 bases). V dropped 3 bases and J dropped 0 bases, with 9 bases sitting between them. Germline values: CDR1 SEHNR, CDR2 FQNEAQ (reference sequence). This CDR3 is 15 amino acids long. The CDR3 coding sequence is TGTGCCAGCAGCTTCAGGGAAAACTCTGGAAACACCATATATTTT. Protein: CASSFRENSGNTIYF.

The chain couples TRBV10-2 to TRBJ2-7; D is possibly TRBD1 or TRBD2 (5 bases each). The CDR3 has 15 amino acids. The V end was cut by 3 bases, the J end by 5 bases, with 17 bases between. Germline V CDR1 and CDR2: WSHSY, SAAADI. CDR3 loop: CASSDRGFWFNEQYF. CDR3 coding DNA: TGCGCCAGCAGTGACCGGGGCTTTTGGTTCAACGAGCAGTACTTC.

The J gene is TRBJ1-4, the V gene TRBV6-2 or TRBV6-3; D is perhaps TRBD1 (5 bases). The ends were cut back, 0 bases at V and 7 bases at J, with 15 bases in the middle. Looked up from germline, CDR1 is MNHEY and CDR2 is SVGEGT. The CDR3 consists of 16 residues. The CDR3 bases are TGTGCCAGCAGTTACTCCTCTGGGGGGAAAGGTGAAAAACTGTTTTTT. Protein: CASSYSSGGKGEKLFF.

This clonotype was seen ten or more times. The J gene is TRBJ2-5, the V gene TRBV7-9, with 13 bases aligning to TRBD2. The CDR3 length is 16 residues. CDR1 is SEHNR, CDR2 FQNEAQ, per germline (reference sequence). After removal of 5 bases from V and 1 base from J, the junction contained 4 bases not matched to a gene. The CDR3 loop is CASSPTSGGAQETQYF. As DNA, the CDR3 is TGTGCCAGCAGCCCCACTAGCGGGGGGGCCCAAGAGACCCAGTACTTC. Filled out from reference TRBV7-9 and TRBJ2-5, the complete variable domain reads DTGVSQNPRHKITKRGQNVTFRCDPISEHNRLYWYRQTLGQGPEFLTYFQNEAQLEKSRLLSDRFSAERPKGSFSTLEIQRTEQGDSAMYLCASSPTSGGAQETQYFGPGTRLLVL.

The table lists this clonotype with many counts. The chain joins TRBV18 to TRBJ1-5, with D possibly TRBD1 on 5 matching bases. This CDR3 is built from 13 residues. V lost 2 bases to trimming and J lost 6 bases, with 8 bases between them. The germline CDR1 and CDR2 sequences are KGHSH and LQKENI. The CDR3 reads CASSPGGSQPQHF. CDR3 coding DNA: TGTGCCAGCTCACCAGGGGGGTCTCAGCCCCAGCATTTT.

This clonotype occurred many times. The chain combines TRBV29-1 with TRBJ2-7; 13 bases match TRBD2. CDR1 is SQVTM and CDR2 is ANQGSEA in the germline V gene. This CDR3 is 15 amino acids long. V lost 5 bases to trimming and J lost 7 bases; unmatched junction nucleotides: 11. CDR3 residues: CSVLRTSGGRGEQYF. Written as DNA, the CDR3 is TGCAGCGTTCTCCGGACTAGCGGGGGACGAGGGGAGCAGTACTTC.

This clonotype has just a few counts. A far larger clone differs by one base, so this is likely a read error. V usage is TRBV11-2 and J usage is TRBJ2-1, with 8 bases matching TRBD2. Germline CDR1 reads SGHAT; CDR2 reads FQNNGV. V lost 7 bases to trimming and J lost 6 bases; unmatched junction nucleotides: 11. This CDR3 is 15 amino acids long. The CDR3 DNA follows: TGTGCCAGCAAAACCACGGGGGGGCCTGGCAATGAGCAGTTCTTC. Translating it yields CASKTTGGPGNEQFF.

The V call is TRBV19, the J call TRBJ2-7; tentative D call: TRBD1 (5 bases). V lost 9 bases, J lost 6 bases, and 12 bases lay in between. The CDR3 covers 11 residues. CDR1 and CDR2 (germline): LNHDA, SQIVND (reference sequence). Here the CDR3 reads CASTNQGEQYF. For the CDR3, the DNA is TGTGCCAGCACAAACCAGGGCGAGCAGTACTTC. Full variable domain (rest looked up from reference TRBV19 and TRBJ2-7): DGGITQSPKYLFRKEGQNVTLSCEQNLNHDAMYWYRQDPGQGLRLIYYSQIVNDFQKGDIAEGYSVSREKKESFPLTVTSAQKNPTAFYLCASTNQGEQYFGPGTRLTVT.

The chain uses TRBV19 and TRBJ2-3; D may be TRBD2 (5 bases). Between the trimmed V and J ends, which lost 2 bases and 3 bases, there was a span of 12 bases. Germline CDR1 is LNHDA and CDR2 is SQIVND (reference sequence). The CDR3 consists of 15 residues. CDR3 region: CASSISPRRTDTQYF. The CDR3 nucleotides read TGTGCCAGTAGTATATCTCCCCGGAGGACAGATACGCAGTATTTT.

Ten or more counts support this clonotype. The chain has TRBV11-2 and TRBJ1-1; 11 nucleotides match TRBD1. J was trimmed by 4 bases and V by 1 base; bases with no gene match: 5. The CDR3 length is 16 residues. Germline CDR1 and CDR2: SGHAT and FQNNGV. CDR3 protein: CASSLGRTGGFTEAFF. The CDR3 DNA follows: TGTGCCAGCAGCTTAGGTAGGACAGGGGGCTTCACTGAAGCTTTCTTT. Based on the CDR3 plus reference TRBV11-2 and TRBJ1-1, the full variable domain is EAGVAQSPRYKIIEKRQSVAFWCNPISGHATLYWYQQILGQGPKLLIQFQNNGVVDDSQLPKDRFSAERLKGVDSTLKIQPAKLEDSAVYLCASSLGRTGGFTEAFFGQGTRLTVV.

There are a few counts of this clonotype. The chain couples TRBV7-2 to TRBJ1-3; tentative D call: TRBD1 (6 bases). The length of the CDR3 is 18 residues. With 1 base removed from V and 0 bases from J, the gap between germline ends came to 16 bases. The germline CDR1 and CDR2 sequences are SGHTA and FQGNSA. The CDR3 nucleotides are TGTGCCAGCAGCTTAGGGGTGGGACACCTGAGCTCTGGAAACACCATATATTTT. Translation: CASSLGVGHLSSGNTIYF.

This clonotype has a count of ten or more. The rearrangement joins TRBV5-5 to TRBJ1-2; D remains unclear. CDR3 length equals 13 residues. V lost 4 bases and J lost 4, with 11 bases in between. Germline V gene data show CDR1 as SGHKS and CDR2 as YYEKEE (reference sequence). CDR3 region: CASSPPAVYGYTF. The DNA of the CDR3 is TGTGCCAGCAGCCCCCCGGCGGTCTATGGCTACACCTTC.

This clonotype has ten or more counts. The chain links TRBV28 to TRBJ2-7; 7 bases agree with TRBD2. Germline assignment: CDR1 MDHEN and CDR2 SYDVKM. The CDR3 is made up of 14 amino acids. Trimming cost V 9 bases and J 0 bases; bases outside gene matches: 8. The CDR3 loop is CASLGRDYSYEQYF. The CDR3 coding sequence is TGTGCCAGTTTGGGCCGGGACTACTCCTACGAGCAGTACTTC.

This clonotype was seen ten or more times. The rearrangement links TRBV28 to TRBJ1-4, with a possible D match to TRBD1 (6 bases). This CDR3 has 16 residues. The V gene lost 5 bases and the J gene lost 0 bases, with 13 bases spanning the gap. Germline-derived CDR1 and CDR2 are MDHEN and SYDVKM. The CDR3: CASSEPRTATNEKLFF. The CDR3 bases are TGTGCCAGCAGTGAACCCCGGACAGCAACTAATGAAAAACTGTTTTTT.

In this sample, this clonotype turned up many times. The chain is built from TRBV2 and TRBJ1-1; TRBD1 is a possible D gene (5 bases). Germline-derived CDR1 and CDR2 are SNHLY and FYNNEI. V dropped 2 bases and J dropped 3 bases, with 10 bases sitting between them. This CDR3 region has 14 residues. CDR3: CASSESRGDTEAFF. As DNA, the CDR3 is TGTGCCAGCAGTGAAAGTAGAGGGGACACTGAAGCTTTCTTT.

This clonotype was seen repeatedly, ten times or more. The chain couples TRBV12-3 or TRBV12-4 to TRBJ2-3; TRBD2 matches at 9 bases. The CDR3 is 16 residues long. J was trimmed by 4 bases and V by 3 bases; bases with no gene match: 8. CDR3 DNA: TGTGCCAGCAGTTTGAGGCGGGGGGGCCTCGCAGATACGCAGTATTTT. Translation gives CASSLRRGGLADTQYF.